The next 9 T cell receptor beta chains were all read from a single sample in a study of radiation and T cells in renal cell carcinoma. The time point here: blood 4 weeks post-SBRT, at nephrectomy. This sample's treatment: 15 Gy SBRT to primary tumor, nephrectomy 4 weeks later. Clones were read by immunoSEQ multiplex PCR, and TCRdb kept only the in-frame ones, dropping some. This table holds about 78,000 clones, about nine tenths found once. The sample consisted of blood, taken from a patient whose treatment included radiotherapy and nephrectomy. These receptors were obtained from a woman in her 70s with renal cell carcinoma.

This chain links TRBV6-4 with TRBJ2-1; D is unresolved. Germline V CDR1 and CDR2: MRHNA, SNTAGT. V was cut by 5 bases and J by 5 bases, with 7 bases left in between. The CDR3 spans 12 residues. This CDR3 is CASSRNNNEQFF. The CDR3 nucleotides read TGTGCCAGCAGTCGAAACAACAATGAGCAGTTCTTC.

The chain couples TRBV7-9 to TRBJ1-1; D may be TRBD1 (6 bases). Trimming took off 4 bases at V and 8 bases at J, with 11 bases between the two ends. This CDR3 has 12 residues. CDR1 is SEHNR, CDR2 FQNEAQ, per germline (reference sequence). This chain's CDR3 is CASSSQQGEAFF. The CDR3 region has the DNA TGTGCCAGCAGCTCTCAACAGGGAGAAGCTTTCTTT.

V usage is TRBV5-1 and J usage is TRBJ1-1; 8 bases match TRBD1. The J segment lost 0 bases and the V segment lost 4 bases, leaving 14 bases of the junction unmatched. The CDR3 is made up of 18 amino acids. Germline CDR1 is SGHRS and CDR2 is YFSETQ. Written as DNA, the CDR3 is TGCGCCAGCAGCGCCGGGGCAACAGGGGGGCGTATGAACACTGAAGCTTTCTTT. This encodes CASSAGATGGRMNTEAFF.

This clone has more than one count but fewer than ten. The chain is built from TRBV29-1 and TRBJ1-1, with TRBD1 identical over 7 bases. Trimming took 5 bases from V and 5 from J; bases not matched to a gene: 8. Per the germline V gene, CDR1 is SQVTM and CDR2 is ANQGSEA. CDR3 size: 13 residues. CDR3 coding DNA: TGCAGCGTTCGGGCAGGGGGAAGAACTGAAGCTTTCTTT. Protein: CSVRAGGRTEAFF.

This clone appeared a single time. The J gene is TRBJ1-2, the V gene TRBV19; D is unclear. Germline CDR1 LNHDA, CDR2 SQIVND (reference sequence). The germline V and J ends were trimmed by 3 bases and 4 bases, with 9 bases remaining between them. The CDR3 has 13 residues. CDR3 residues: CASSMGGIYGYTF. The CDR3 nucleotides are TGTGCCAGTAGTATGGGAGGGATCTATGGCTACACCTTC.

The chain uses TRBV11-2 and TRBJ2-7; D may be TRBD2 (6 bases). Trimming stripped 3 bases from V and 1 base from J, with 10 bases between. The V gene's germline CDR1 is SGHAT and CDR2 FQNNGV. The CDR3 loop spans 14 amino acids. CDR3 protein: CASSFERASYEQYF. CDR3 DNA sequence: TGTGCCAGCAGCTTCGAGCGGGCGTCCTACGAGCAGTACTTC.

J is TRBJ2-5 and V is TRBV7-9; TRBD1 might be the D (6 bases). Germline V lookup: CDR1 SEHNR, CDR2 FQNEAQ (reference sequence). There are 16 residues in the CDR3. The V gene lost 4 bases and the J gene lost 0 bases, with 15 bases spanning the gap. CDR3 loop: CASSYAGTSYQETQYF. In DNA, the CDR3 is TGTGCCAGCAGCTACGCCGGGACATCCTACCAAGAGACCCAGTACTTC. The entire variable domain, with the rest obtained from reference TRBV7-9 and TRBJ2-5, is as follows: DTGVSQNPRHKITKRGQNVTFRCDPISEHNRLYWYRQTLGQGPEFLTYFQNEAQLEKSRLLSDRFSAERPKGSFSTLEIQRTEQGDSAMYLCASSYAGTSYQETQYFGPGTRLLVL.

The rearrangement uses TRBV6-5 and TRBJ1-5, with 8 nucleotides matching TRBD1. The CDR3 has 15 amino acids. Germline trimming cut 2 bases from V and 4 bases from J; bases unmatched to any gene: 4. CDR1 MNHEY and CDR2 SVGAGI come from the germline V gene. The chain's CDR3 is CASSYGQGPNQPQHF. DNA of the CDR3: TGTGCCAGCAGTTACGGACAGGGCCCAAATCAGCCCCAGCATTTT.

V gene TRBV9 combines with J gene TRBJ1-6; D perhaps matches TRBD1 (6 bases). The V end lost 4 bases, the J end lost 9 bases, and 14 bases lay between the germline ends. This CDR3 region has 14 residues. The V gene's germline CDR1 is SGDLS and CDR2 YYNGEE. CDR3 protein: CASSTQGGSSPLHF. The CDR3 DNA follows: TGTGCCAGCAGCACACAGGGAGGCAGTTCACCCCTCCACTTT.